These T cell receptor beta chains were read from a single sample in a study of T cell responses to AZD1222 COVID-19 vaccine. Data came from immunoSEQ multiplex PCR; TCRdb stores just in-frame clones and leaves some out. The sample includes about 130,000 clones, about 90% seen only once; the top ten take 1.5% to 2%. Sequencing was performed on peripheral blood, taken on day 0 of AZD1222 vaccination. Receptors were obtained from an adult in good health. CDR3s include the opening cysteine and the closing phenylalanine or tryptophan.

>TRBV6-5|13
CASTGTLNEKLFF
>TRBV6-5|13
CASIGTGGYEQYF
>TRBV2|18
CASSESSGRARGTDTQYF
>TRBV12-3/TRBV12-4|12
CASSPSVNEQYF
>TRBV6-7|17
CASSYRWQGAYWEKLFF
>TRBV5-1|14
CASSFGQGQETQYF
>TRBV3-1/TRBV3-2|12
CASSQDKMVAFF
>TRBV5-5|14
CASSWGGANSGYTF
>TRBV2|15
CASREQGDSNQPQHF
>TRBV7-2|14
CASSLAGSNQPQHF
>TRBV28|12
CASSPLLHEQFF
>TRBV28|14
CASSFQGYTGELFF
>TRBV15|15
CATSRDRMANTEAFF
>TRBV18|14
CASSQGQGDSPLHF
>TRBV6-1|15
CASSEAPLSNQPQHF
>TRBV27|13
CASSTESQNKQFF
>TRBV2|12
CASGGYTGELFF
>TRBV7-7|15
CASSQLAGGADTQYF
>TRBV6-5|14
CASSRDITNYGYTF
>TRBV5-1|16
CASSGQRQGWNTEAFF
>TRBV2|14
CASSEGIRTDTQYF
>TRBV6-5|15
CASSYGGYYNSPLHF
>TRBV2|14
CASSEARRGTEAFF
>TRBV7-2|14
CASSRTYEGSPLHF
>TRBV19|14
CASSMTGTNYGYTF
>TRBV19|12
CASSDSYQPQHF
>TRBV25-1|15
CASRRASSYNSPLHF
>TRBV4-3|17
CASSQDTERLFGYGYTF
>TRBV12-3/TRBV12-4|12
CASSLGITEAFF
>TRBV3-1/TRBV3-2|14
CASSRATGGMGYTF
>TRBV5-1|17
CASSLKISGRAQETQYF
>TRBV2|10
CASSGVVAFF
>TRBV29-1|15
CSVRLLDSGANVLTF
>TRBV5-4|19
CASSLGLAGVFASSYEQYF
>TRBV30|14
CAWSIGAGANVLTF
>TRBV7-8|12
CASFMGDWEQYF
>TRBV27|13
CASSLRGNQPQHF
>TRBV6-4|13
CASSDSEGGGYTF
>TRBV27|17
CASSSPRGSGRDYEQYF
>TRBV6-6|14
CASSWGGNTGELFF
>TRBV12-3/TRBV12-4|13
CASSFSSSQPQHF
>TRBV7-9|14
CASSLGGDGYEQYF
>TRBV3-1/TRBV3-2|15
CASSRTKGGNYGYTF
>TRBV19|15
CASSSSWGRRETQYF
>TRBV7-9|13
CASSLVADWGYTF
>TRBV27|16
CASSFTQTGTEGGYTF
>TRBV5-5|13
CASSLNRAYEQYF